A single sample gave rise to the 3 T cell receptor beta chains below, sequenced in a study of blood T cell repertoires in COVID-19. Some clones are missing from TCRdb's copy, which holds only in-frame ones; the method was immunoSEQ multiplex PCR. This table has over 200,000 clones, roughly 83% appearing once. The source material was peripheral blood. The receptors shown here come from a woman between 65 and 79 years old with active or convalescent COVID-19.

The chain combines TRBV18 with TRBJ2-2, with no clear D. This CDR3 comprises 12 residues. The V end lost 3 bases, the J end lost 3 bases, and 2 bases lay between the germline ends. Germline assignment: CDR1 KGHSH and CDR2 LQKENI. CDR3: CASSPYTGELFF. Written as DNA, the CDR3 is TGTGCCAGCTCACCCTACACCGGGGAGCTGTTTTTT.

The CDR3 DNA sequence: TGCGCCAGCAGCTTGGAACAGGGGGCAGGCGAGCAGTACTTC. Amino acids: CASSLEQGAGEQYF. The rearrangement joins TRBV5-1 to TRBJ2-7; TRBD1 aligns across 9 bases. Germline CDR1 and CDR2: SGHRS and YFSETQ. The CDR3 loop spans 14 amino acids. V shed 0 bases and J 6 bases; nucleotides not matched to a gene: 4.

A few counts support this clone. The CDR3 DNA sequence: TGTGCCAGCAGTGAAGTAAAAGGGAGCAATTCACCCCTCCACTTT. Its translation is CASSEVKGSNSPLHF. The chain carries TRBV6-1 and TRBJ1-6; D is unresolved. V lost 1 base and J 7 bases, leaving 11 bases between the germline ends. The CDR3 is 15 amino acids. Germline-derived CDR1 and CDR2 are MNHNS and SASEGT.